A single T cell receptor beta chain is shown here with its context. What it binds is not known. These data come from a study of T cells in localized non-small cell lung cancer. The assay was immunoSEQ multiplex PCR, and TCRdb's table has in-frame clones only and misses some. The table records about 45,000 clones, around 81% of them present only once. Germline V CDR1 and CDR2: MNHEY, SVGAGI. V was clipped by 6 bases and J by 0 bases, with 9 bases between them. The CDR3 extends over 14 amino acids. Overall study results and limits: A median around 57 of the top 100 tumor clones appeared in adjacent lung. Longer overall survival was seen with higher T cell density measured in blood.

This sample comprised peripheral blood mononuclear cells, obtained before any cancer treatment. This sequence was found in a man between 40 and 70 years old with stage III lung adenocarcinoma. The gene calls are TRBV6-5 and TRBJ2-1; possible D gene TRBD2, 6 bases. The CDR3 spells CASRDGSSYNEQFF. The CDR3, as DNA: TGTGCCAGCAGAGACGGGAGCTCCTACAATGAGCAGTTCTTC.